A selection of T cell receptor beta chains follows, all from one sample in a study of T cells after posttransplantation cyclophosphamide. Clones were sequenced by immunoSEQ multiplex PCR, and TCRdb holds only the in-frame ones, with some missing. Altogether roughly 32,000 clones were found in the sample, and no singletons occur. Sequenced material: PBMCs. The receptors shown here come from a young woman in good health and a related stem cell transplant donor. The CDR3 runs from the conserved cysteine through the conserved F or W. D genes are given only for firm matches. Clone sizes are shown as once, few or many counts, or a class when the clone is expanded.

v_call: TRBV6-1
cdr3_length: 15
clone_size: many
j_call: TRBJ1-2
d_call: -
cdr3_aa: CASSELARGSYGYTF
cdr3_nt: TGTGCCAGCAGTGAATTGGCCCGGGGAAGCTATGGCTACACCTTC

v_call: TRBV10-2
cdr3_length: 14
clone_size: many
j_call: TRBJ1-2
d_call: TRBD1
cdr3_aa: CASRPRDRVFGYTF
cdr3_nt: TGCGCCAGCAGACCCAGAGACAGGGTGTTTGGCTACACCTTC

v_call: TRBV6-1
cdr3_length: 16
clone_size: many
j_call: TRBJ1-1
d_call: -
cdr3_aa: CASSEAHSQGNTEAFF
cdr3_nt: TGTGCCAGCAGTGAAGCACATAGCCAAGGGAACACTGAAGCTTTCTTT

v_call: TRBV7-3
cdr3_length: 13
clone_size: many
j_call: TRBJ1-1
d_call: TRBD1
cdr3_aa: CASSMDRGAEAFF
cdr3_nt: TGTGCCAGCAGCATGGACAGGGGAGCTGAAGCTTTCTTT

v_call: TRBV6-6
cdr3_length: 12
clone_size: many
j_call: TRBJ2-7
d_call: TRBD2
cdr3_aa: CASSPGGYEQYF
cdr3_nt: TGTGCCAGCAGTCCGGGGGGGTACGAGCAGTACTTC

v_call: TRBV19
cdr3_length: 15
clone_size: many
j_call: TRBJ1-4
d_call: -
cdr3_aa: CASSISGSFRGKLFF
cdr3_nt: TGTGCCAGTAGTATCTCAGGGTCATTCCGAGGAAAACTGTTTTTT

v_call: TRBV30
cdr3_length: 15
clone_size: few
j_call: TRBJ1-5
d_call: -
cdr3_aa: CAWSRGGQGTQPQHF
cdr3_nt: TGTGCCTGGAGCCGCGGGGGGCAGGGAACACAGCCCCAGCATTTT

v_call: TRBV9
cdr3_length: 14
clone_size: many
j_call: TRBJ1-3
d_call: -
cdr3_aa: CASSVGGTGNTIYF
cdr3_nt: TGTGCCAGCAGCGTGGGGGGGACGGGAAACACCATATATTTT

v_call: TRBV2
cdr3_length: 14
clone_size: many
j_call: TRBJ2-7
d_call: -
cdr3_aa: CASVARTAFYEQYF
cdr3_nt: TGTGCCAGCGTCGCGAGGACAGCATTCTACGAGCAGTACTTC

v_call: TRBV2
cdr3_length: 14
clone_size: many
j_call: TRBJ1-5
d_call: -
cdr3_aa: CASSGQTVNQPQHF
cdr3_nt: TGTGCCAGCAGTGGACAGACCGTCAATCAGCCCCAGCATTTT

v_call: TRBV24-1
cdr3_length: 13
clone_size: many
j_call: TRBJ1-1
d_call: -
cdr3_aa: CATSDPRDTEAFF
cdr3_nt: TGTGCCACCAGTGATCCCAGGGACACTGAAGCTTTCTTT

v_call: TRBV6-2/TRBV6-3
cdr3_length: 16
clone_size: many
j_call: TRBJ2-2
d_call: TRBD2
cdr3_aa: CASSFRLAGVDGELFF
cdr3_nt: TGTGCCAGCAGTTTTAGGCTAGCGGGGGTCGACGGGGAGCTGTTTTTT

v_call: TRBV27
cdr3_length: 14
clone_size: many
j_call: TRBJ2-7
d_call: -
cdr3_aa: CASGRDPSSYEQYF
cdr3_nt: TGTGCCAGCGGCAGAGATCCGAGCTCCTACGAGCAGTACTTC